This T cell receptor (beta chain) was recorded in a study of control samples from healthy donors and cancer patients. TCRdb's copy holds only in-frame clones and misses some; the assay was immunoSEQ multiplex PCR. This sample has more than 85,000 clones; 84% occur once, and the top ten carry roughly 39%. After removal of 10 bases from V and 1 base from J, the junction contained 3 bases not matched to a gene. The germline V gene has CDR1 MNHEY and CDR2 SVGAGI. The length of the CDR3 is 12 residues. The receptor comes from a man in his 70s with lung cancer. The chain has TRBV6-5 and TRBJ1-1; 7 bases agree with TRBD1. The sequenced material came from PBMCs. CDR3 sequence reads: CATNRGNTEAFF. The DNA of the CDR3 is TGTGCCACAAACAGGGGGAACACTGAAGCTTTCTTT.